This record concerns one T cell receptor beta chain sequence. These data belong to a study of T-cell reconstitution after alpha-beta-depleted transplantation in children. Unique molecular identifiers were used in preparing the TCRbeta library. TCRdb independently ran MiXCR on the PCR reads; one entry per CDR3 protein. The sample lists about 640,000 distinct CDR3 sequences; approximately 16% were seen once. The CDR3 consists of 16 residues. V trimming: 8 bases; J trimming: 3 bases; junction bases outside the gene matches: 8. Germline CDR1 is LGHNA and CDR2 is YNFKEQ. The chain has TRBV4-2 and TRBJ2-1; 12 positions match TRBD2. This TCR was sampled from a human donor who donated a stem cell graft to a child with acute myeloid leukemia. This specimen consisted of PBMCs from the stem cell graft donor, obtained from the stem cell graft. The CDR3 nucleotides read TGTGCCAGCGGCCCTAGACTAGCGGGGGACTACAATGAGCAGTTCTTC. It specifies CASGPRLAGDYNEQFF.